This T cell receptor beta chain was recorded in a study of T cell responses to AZD1222 COVID-19 vaccine. The study, taken as a whole, reports: Repertoire sampling was restricted to post-peak T cell response timepoints.

Remarks on this clone: Its target is unknown.

Using immunoSEQ multiplex PCR, the repertoire was profiled, and TCRdb retains in-frame clones only, with some absent. The sample carries some 130,000 clones, approximately 88% recorded once. This sequence originates from an adult in good health. The material sequenced was peripheral blood, taken on day 0 of AZD1222 vaccination.

The CDR3 region has the DNA TGTGCCAGCAGTGAAGGGACAGTCGGTAATGGCTACACCTTC. Protein product: CASSEGTVGNGYTF. The rearrangement joins TRBV2 to TRBJ1-2, with TRBD1 as a possible D gene (6 bases). V dropped 1 base and J dropped 6 bases, with 12 bases sitting between them. Per the germline V gene, CDR1 is SNHLY and CDR2 is FYNNEI. This CDR3 spans 14 amino acids.